This T cell receptor beta chain stems from a study of blood T cell repertoires in COVID-19. About the research overall: Sites in the United States, Italy and Spain provided acute and convalescent COVID-19 samples. Sources were T cells, B-cell-depleted T cells, or PBMCs; the material itself was cDNA or gDNA.

Study processing details: Amplified reference gene primers provided the basis for estimating nucleated cell counts. Using immunoSEQ multiplex PCR, the repertoire was profiled, and TCRdb retains in-frame clones only, with some absent. That table is the source of V, J and clone size, and D and trimming were worked out from the DNA. The sample contains over 65,000 clones, roughly 80% of which appear only once. Germline values: CDR1 KGHDR, CDR2 SFDVKD. This CDR3 is 18 amino acids long. V was shortened by 5 bases and J by 0 bases, with 16 bases between the two germline ends. The source is a man at least 80 years old with active or convalescent COVID-19. The rearrangement uses TRBV24-1 and TRBJ2-6, with D possibly TRBD1 on 5 matching bases. Sequencing used peripheral blood. CDR3 region: CATSATTAQLSGANVLTF. CDR3 bases: TGTGCCACCAGTGCCACGACAGCACAACTCTCTGGGGCCAACGTCCTGACTTTC.